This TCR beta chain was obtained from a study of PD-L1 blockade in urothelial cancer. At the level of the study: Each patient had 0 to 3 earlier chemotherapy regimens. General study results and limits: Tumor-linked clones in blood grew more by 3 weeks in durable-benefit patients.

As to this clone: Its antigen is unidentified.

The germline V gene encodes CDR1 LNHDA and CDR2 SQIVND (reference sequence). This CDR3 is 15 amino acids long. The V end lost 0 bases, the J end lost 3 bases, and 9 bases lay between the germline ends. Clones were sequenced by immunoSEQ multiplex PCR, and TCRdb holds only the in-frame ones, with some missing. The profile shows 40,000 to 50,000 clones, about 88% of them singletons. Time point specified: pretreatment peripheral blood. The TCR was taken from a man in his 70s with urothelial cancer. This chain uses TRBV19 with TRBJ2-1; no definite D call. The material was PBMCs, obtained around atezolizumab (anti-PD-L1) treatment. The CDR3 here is CASSIDRQDYNEQFF. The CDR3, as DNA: TGTGCCAGTAGTATAGATCGGCAGGACTACAATGAGCAGTTCTTC. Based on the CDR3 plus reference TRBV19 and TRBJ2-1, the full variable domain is DGGITQSPKYLFRKEGQNVTLSCEQNLNHDAMYWYRQDPGQGLRLIYYSQIVNDFQKGDIAEGYSVSREKKESFPLTVTSAQKNPTAFYLCASSIDRQDYNEQFFGPGTRLTVL.